Presented here are 8 T cell receptor beta chains from one specimen sequenced in a study of response to subunit inactivated influenza vaccine (dated by TCRdb to the late 2010s). The library was generated by RT-PCR. Sequenced using an Illumina HiSeq 2500. The public reads were reprocessed in TCRdb via fastp at Q25 and MiXCR, keeping in-frame beta chains. Rows are combined by CDR3 protein, so each entry shows the most common genes and DNA. For this sample there are 600,000 to 850,000 distinct CDR3 sequences; less than 15% appear just once. The ten top clones hold approximately 7.6% of the sample. The sequenced sample was PBMCs from blood, obtained about 14 days before vaccination. The origin of the receptors is a man aged 50 to 59 who received an inactivated influenza vaccine. Donor details come from another sample of the same person, matched by shared clones.

This chain joins TRBV12-3 or TRBV12-4 and TRBJ1-6; 7 positions agree with TRBD1. This CDR3 contains 14 residues. The V gene end was trimmed by 5 bases and the J gene end by 9 bases; junction bases not matched to a gene: 7. The DNA of the CDR3 is TGTGCCAGCAGTCGAGGACAGGCGTTTTCACCCCTCCACTTT. As protein: CASSRGQAFSPLHF.

The chain links TRBV5-5 to TRBJ1-2; no definite D call. The CDR3 sequence is 15 residues long. From germline, CDR1 is SGHKS and CDR2 YYEKEE (reference sequence). Trimming removed 1 base from V and 3 bases from J, with 13 bases in between. The CDR3 DNA reads as TGTGCCAGCAGCTTGTCCCTGGGTATTCACTATGGCTACACCTTC. Translated: CASSLSLGIHYGYTF.

This clonotype was counted at least ten times. The V and J genes are TRBV9 and TRBJ2-1; TRBD1 matches at 11 bases. The germline CDR1 and CDR2 sequences are SGDLS and YYNGEE. The CDR3 is 15 residues long. The junction had 3 bases not matched to a gene; V was cut back by 0 bases and J by 7 bases. Written as DNA, the CDR3 is TGTGCCAGCAGCGTAGGGACAGGGGGCGGGAATGAGCAGTTCTTC. As protein: CASSVGTGGGNEQFF. The variable domain in full, with the rest retrieved from reference TRBV9 and TRBJ2-1, is DSGVTQTPKHLITATGQRVTLRCSPRSGDLSVYWYQQSLDQGLQFLIQYYNGEERAKGNILERFSAQQFPDLHSELNLSSLELGDSALYFCASSVGTGGGNEQFFGPGTRLTVL.

Worth noting for this clonotype: At one end the junction does not follow the germline gene, possibly because of a read error. The gene calls are TRBV20-1 and TRBJ2-1, with 11 bases identical to TRBD2. This CDR3 region has 17 residues. Germline loops: CDR1 DFQATT, CDR2 SNEGSKA (reference sequence). CDR3 sequence: CCARDIEGTSGINEQFF. CDR3 DNA: TGCTGTGCTAGAGATATTGAGGGGACTAGCGGTATCAATGAGCAGTTCTTC.

This clonotype was seen more than once but under ten times. Here the CDR3 DNA reads TGTGCCACCAGTGACTCCAAGCTAGCGGGGTTCACAGATACGCAGTATTTT. This translates into CATSDSKLAGFTDTQYF. The chain recombines TRBV24-1 with TRBJ2-3; 9 positions agree with TRBD2. CDR1 is KGHDR, CDR2 SFDVKD, per germline. CDR3 length equals 17 residues. With 4 bases clipped from V and 2 bases from J, the junction kept 9 bases outside the gene matches.

This clonotype was detected only a few times. The chain couples TRBV29-1 to TRBJ1-1; D is uncertain. The CDR3 runs 13 residues. CDR1 is SQVTM, CDR2 ANQGSEA, per germline. V lost 0 bases, J lost 0 bases, and 5 bases lay in between. CDR3 in DNA: TGCAGCGTTGAAGACGGGATGAACACTGAAGCTTTCTTT. This encodes CSVEDGMNTEAFF.

This clonotype came up a few times. The genes are TRBV29-1 and TRBJ2-2; TRBD2 aligns across 7 bases. The CDR3 runs 13 residues. Trimming took 3 bases from V and 5 from J; bases not matched to a gene: 3. CDR1 and CDR2 from the germline V gene are SQVTM and ANQGSEA. The CDR3 sequence is CSVDGRTTGELFF. CDR3 nucleotides: TGCAGCGTTGACGGGAGGACGACCGGGGAGCTGTTTTTT.

A few counts support this clonotype. This chain uses TRBV28 with TRBJ2-2; tentative D call: TRBD2 (6 bases). V lost 3 bases and J lost 5, with 13 bases in between. This CDR3 has 15 residues. Germline V gene sequence: CDR1 MDHEN, CDR2 SYDVKM. The CDR3 here is CASSFHGSSTGELFF. CDR3 sequence (DNA): TGTGCCAGCAGTTTCCACGGGAGTAGTACCGGGGAGCTGTTTTTT.